The clone carrying this T cell receptor beta chain has just one count. Germline lookup yields CDR1 SGHTA and CDR2 FQGTGA. The CDR3 spans 18 residues. V gave up 4 bases and J gave up 2 bases; unmatched junction bases: 11. Original handling: Quantification of nucleated cells was approximated via reference gene primer amplification. TCRdb's table, derived via immunoSEQ multiplex PCR, lists solely in-frame clones and lacks some. V, J and clone size are those of that table, while D and trimming were read from the DNA. The table records 150,000 to 200,000 clones, 75% to 80% of them present only once. This record comes from a study of blood T cell repertoires in COVID-19. Study-level information: Sites in the United States, Italy and Spain provided acute and convalescent COVID-19 samples. From T cells, B-cell-depleted T cells, or PBMCs came the material, which was cDNA or gDNA.

Sequencing was carried out using peripheral blood. The clonotype was recovered from a woman in her 70s with acute or convalescent COVID-19. The V call is TRBV7-3, the J call TRBJ2-6; TRBD1 aligns across 7 bases. This chain's CDR3 is CASSSPTGKEAGANVLTF. The CDR3 bases are TGTGCCAGCAGCTCCCCGACAGGGAAAGAAGCTGGGGCCAACGTCCTGACTTTC. Combining the CDR3 with reference TRBV7-3 and TRBJ2-6 gives the whole variable domain GAGVSQTPSNKVTEKGKYVELRCDPISGHTALYWYRQSLGQGPEFLIYFQGTGAADDSGLPNDRFFAVRPEGSVSTLKIQRTERGDSAVYLCASSSPTGKEAGANVLTFGAGSRLTVL.